This is a list of T cell receptor beta chains from one sample in a study of T-cell reconstitution after alpha-beta-depleted transplantation in children. TCRdb redid the calling of the PCR reads with MiXCR, one entry per CDR3 protein. The profile covers approximately 170,000 distinct CDR3 sequences, with 8.5% to 14% appearing a single time and about 12% taken by the ten largest. The sample was PBMCs, taken before TCRalphabeta/CD19-depleted stem cell transplant. The source is a boy under 10 years old with acute myeloid leukemia, due to receive a stem cell transplant. The CDR3 runs from the conserved cysteine through the conserved F or W. Each record gives: J gene, clone size, D gene, V gene, CDR3 DNA, CDR3 protein. D genes are given only for firm matches. The size field is filled for only some rows; it gives once, few, many or a size class.

J: TRBJ2-4; size: many; D: TRBD2; V: TRBV20-1; DNA: TGCAGTGCTACCCCGGGACTAGACGCTCTAGCCAAAAACATTCAGTACTTC; CDR3: CSATPGLDALAKNIQYF
J: TRBJ1-1; size: many; D: NA; V: TRBV9; DNA: TGTGCCAGCACCCCACTCCTCTCTAGTCGGGAAGCTTTCTTT; CDR3: CASTPLLSSREAFF
J: TRBJ1-2; size: many; D: NA; V: TRBV5-1; DNA: TGCGCCAGCAGCTTAAACAGGGATGGCTACACCTTC; CDR3: CASSLNRDGYTF
J: TRBJ1-4; size: many; D: TRBD1; V: TRBV5-1; DNA: TGCGCCAGCGGTGAAGGGGGCGCCTGGGAAAAACTGTTTTTT; CDR3: CASGEGGAWEKLFF
J: TRBJ1-4; size: many; D: NA; V: TRBV3-1; DNA: TGTGCCAGCAGCCAAGATTTATACCTGTTTTTT; CDR3: CASSQDLYLFF
J: TRBJ2-3; size: many; D: NA; V: TRBV12-3/TRBV12-4; DNA: TGTGCCAGCAGTTCTTATACACGGAATACGCAGTATTTT; CDR3: CASSSYTRNTQYF
J: TRBJ1-1; size: many; D: NA; V: TRBV11-2; DNA: TGTGCCAGCAGCTCCTCTAGGGATTTCACTGAAGCTTTCTTT; CDR3: CASSSSRDFTEAFF
J: TRBJ2-2; size: NA; D: NA; V: TRBV28; DNA: TGTGCCAGCAGTTTAACCCAGGACCTGTCCGGGGAGCTGTTTTTT; CDR3: CASSLTQDLSGELFF
J: TRBJ1-5; size: many; D: NA; V: TRBV6-1; DNA: TGTGCCAGCAGTCAAGCGGGGGGCGGTCAGCCCCAGCATTTT; CDR3: CASSQAGGGQPQHF
J: TRBJ2-5; size: once; D: TRBD2; V: TRBV7-3; DNA: TGTGCCAGCAGCCCAGCGGGGGGGCCGTTGGAGACCCAGTACTTC; CDR3: CASSPAGGPLETQYF
J: TRBJ2-3; size: many; D: NA; V: TRBV7-9; DNA: TGTGCCAGCAGCTTACCTGGGACTCCGGAGCCAGATACGCAGTATTTT; CDR3: CASSLPGTPEPDTQYF
J: TRBJ1-5; size: many; D: NA; V: TRBV27; DNA: TGTGCCGCTTCCGATGGTTTCGGGCCCCAGCATTTT; CDR3: CAASDGFGPQHF
J: TRBJ2-7; size: many; D: NA; V: TRBV7-9; DNA: TGTGCCAGCAGCTCCGGGGTCCGCTACGAGCAGTACTTC; CDR3: CASSSGVRYEQYF
J: TRBJ2-2; size: many; D: TRBD2; V: TRBV4-1; DNA: TGCGCCAGCAGCCTCTTCCCGGGACTACAAGGAGGGGAGCTGTTTTTT; CDR3: CASSLFPGLQGGELFF
J: TRBJ1-5; size: NA; D: NA; V: TRBV6-1; DNA: TGTGCCAGCAGCCAAGATTGGCGAAATCAGCCCCAGCATTTT; CDR3: CASSQDWRNQPQHF
J: TRBJ2-3; size: many; D: NA; V: TRBV20-1; DNA: TGCAGTGCTAGAGATCTCATGCAGGGCACAGATACGCAGTATTTT; CDR3: CSARDLMQGTDTQYF
J: TRBJ2-7; size: many; D: NA; V: TRBV13; DNA: TGTGCCAGCAGCCCTACTGACGGTCAGGCCTACGAGCAGTACTTC; CDR3: CASSPTDGQAYEQYF
J: TRBJ2-1; size: many; D: TRBD1; V: TRBV9; DNA: TGTGCCAGCAGCCACGATGGCAGGGGGCGTACAAGTGAGCAGTTCTTC; CDR3: CASSHDGRGRTSEQFF
J: TRBJ2-7; size: many; D: NA; V: TRBV4-1; DNA: TGCGCCAGCAGCCAAACTTCATGGTTCGAGCAGTACTTC; CDR3: CASSQTSWFEQYF
J: TRBJ2-3; size: many; D: TRBD1; V: TRBV7-9; DNA: TGTGCCAGCAGCCCCCCCCGGGAAAAGGGGGCCACAGATACGCAGTATTTT; CDR3: CASSPPREKGATDTQYF
J: TRBJ2-1; size: many; D: NA; V: TRBV7-8; DNA: TGTGCCAGCAGCCCCCATCGGGGAGGTGAGCAGTTCTTC; CDR3: CASSPHRGGEQFF
J: TRBJ2-7; size: NA; D: NA; V: TRBV29-1; DNA: TGCAGCGTTGTAGGGTGGGACGGATCCTACGAGCAGTACTTC; CDR3: CSVVGWDGSYEQYF
J: TRBJ1-1; size: many; D: NA; V: TRBV7-9; DNA: TGTGCCAGCAGCTTAGGTGGGGTGTCTGAAGCTTTCTTT; CDR3: CASSLGGVSEAFF